This T cell receptor (beta chain) is from a study of Ad26.COV2.S vaccination and SARS-CoV-2 variants. Study summary: Within the COV1001 Ad26.COV2.S trial arm, the donor was enrolled. The study gave Ad26.COV2.S intramuscularly, once or twice 56 days apart.

Whole-study results and caveats: Analyses of TCR breadth and depth may have underestimated total T cell responses.

Stated treatment: 15 to 20 received Ad26.COV2.S at low or high dose, single or two shots; roughly five received placebo; per-sample allocation not given. Following the first vaccine or placebo injection, samples were taken on day 63. Clones were sequenced by immunoSEQ multiplex PCR, and TCRdb holds only the in-frame ones, with some missing. The data contain under 550,000 clones, 90% of them singletons. To note about this clone: What it recognizes is unknown.

The sample consisted of peripheral blood, taken in a trial of Ad26.COV2.S vaccine versus placebo. This receptor was obtained from a person between 18 and 65 years old who received the Ad26.COV2.S COVID-19 vaccine or a placebo.

The chain's CDR3 is CSGKTGQLEAFF. DNA of the CDR3: TGCAGCGGAAAGACAGGACAACTTGAAGCTTTCTTT. This chain uses TRBV29-1 with TRBJ1-1; D is perhaps TRBD1 (6 bases). Trimming took 7 bases from V and 7 from J, leaving 16 bases between them. Germline loops: CDR1 SQVTM, CDR2 ANQGSEA. CDR3 length equals 12 residues.